This record concerns one T cell receptor (beta chain) sequence. V lost 7 bases, J lost 2 bases, and 10 bases stayed unmatched. The CDR3 loop spans 15 amino acids. Germline CDR1 reads MNHNY; CDR2 reads SVGAGI (reference sequence). The sample belongs to a study of blood T cell repertoires in COVID-19. Study at large: In each case, the material was cDNA or gDNA derived from T cells, B-cell-depleted T cells, or PBMCs.

Study processing details: Researchers report that nucleated cell counts were estimated from reference gene primer amplification. This table comes from immunoSEQ multiplex PCR, and its TCRdb copy is limited to in-frame clones, with some not included. The V and J calls and clone size were taken over from that table, and D and trimming were inferred from the DNA. The sample yields approximately 150,000 clones, 80% to 90% seen once. The receptor's source is a man in his 70s with acute or convalescent COVID-19. The chain recombines TRBV6-6 with TRBJ2-7; 8 nucleotides align to TRBD2. Material for sequencing was peripheral blood. The CDR3, as DNA: TGTGCCAGCACCGGGGGGGCGGGACCAGCCTACGAGCAGTACTTC. As protein: CASTGGAGPAYEQYF.